Each of the 26 T cell receptor beta chains below was sequenced from the same sample in a study of OX40 agonist ivuxolimab in advanced cancers. Sequencing was performed with immunoSEQ multiplex PCR; in TCRdb, only in-frame clones are kept and a portion is missing. The repertoire consists of about 42,000 clones, with 75% to 90% occurring once and the leading ten covering over 2.5%. The material was CD4+ or CD8+ T cells sorted from blood, obtained in a trial of the OX40 agonist ivuxolimab. Receptor source: an adult with an advanced solid tumor such as melanoma, head and neck, liver or kidney cancer.

The V gene is TRBV7-6, the J gene TRBJ2-7, with 7 bases aligning to TRBD2. Germline CDR1 SGHVS, CDR2 FNYEAQ. The length of the CDR3 is 14 residues. Unmatched junction bases numbered 3, after V lost 0 bases and J lost 4 bases. CDR3 region: CASSLAGGPYEQYF. CDR3 nucleotides: TGTGCCAGCAGCTTAGCGGGAGGGCCATACGAGCAGTACTTC.

The count of this clone is one. The rearrangement uses TRBV6-6 and TRBJ1-1, with a possible D match to TRBD1 (6 bases). The CDR3 has 15 residues. The germline V gene has CDR1 MNHNY and CDR2 SVGAGI (reference sequence). Trimming took off 7 bases at V and 1 base at J, with 16 bases between the two ends. CDR3 nucleotides: TGTGCCAGCACCGACACCGGGGGCTCGAACACTGAAGCTTTCTTT. Translation gives CASTDTGGSNTEAFF.

CDR3 DNA sequence: TGCAGCGCCGGACAGGGGGCGGGCACTGAAGCTTTCTTT. It translates to CSAGQGAGTEAFF. The chain carries TRBV29-1 and TRBJ1-1; 11 bases are a match to TRBD1. CDR1 is SQVTM, CDR2 ANQGSEA, per germline. After removal of 7 bases from V and 4 bases from J, the junction contained 5 bases not matched to a gene. The CDR3 is 13 amino acids.

The chain combines TRBV5-4 with TRBJ1-1, with D possibly being TRBD1 (5 bases). Germline-derived CDR1 and CDR2 are SGHNT and YYREEE (reference sequence). Trimming took off 4 bases at V and 6 bases at J, with 16 bases between the two ends. This CDR3 spans 14 amino acids. The CDR3 here is CASSPKDGGAEAFF. In DNA, the CDR3 is TGTGCCAGCAGCCCAAAAGACGGGGGTGCTGAAGCTTTCTTT.

This sequence joins TRBV18 and TRBJ2-5, with 9 bases that match TRBD2. The V gene end was trimmed by 6 bases and the J gene end by 0 bases; junction bases not matched to a gene: 5. This CDR3 region has 15 residues. The germline V gene has CDR1 KGHSH and CDR2 LQKENI. The CDR3 spells CASSFSGSNQETQYF. CDR3 bases: TGTGCCAGCTCCTTTAGCGGGAGTAACCAAGAGACCCAGTACTTC.

This clone was observed a single time. This rearrangement joins TRBV5-1 to TRBJ1-2, with D possibly TRBD1 on 5 matching bases. CDR3 length: 14 residues. Germline-derived CDR1 and CDR2 are SGHRS and YFSETQ. V was cut by 1 base and J by 5 bases, with 12 bases left in between. CDR3 loop: CASSLRQGSYGYTF. The CDR3 DNA reads as TGCGCCAGCAGCTTGAGGCAGGGTAGTTATGGCTACACCTTC. The full variable domain, completed using reference TRBV5-1 and TRBJ1-2, is KAGVTQTPRYLIKTRGQQVTLSCSPISGHRSVSWYQQTPGQGLQFLFEYFSETQRNKGNFPGRFSGRQFSNSRSEMNVSTLELGDSALYLCASSLRQGSYGYTFGSGTRLTVV.

In nucleotides, the CDR3 is TGTGCCAGCACAGAGGGGATGAACACTGAAGCTTTCTTT. Protein product: CASTEGMNTEAFF. The V and J genes are TRBV2 and TRBJ1-1; D might be TRBD1 (5 bases). Germline CDR1 and CDR2: SNHLY and FYNNEI. Trimming took 7 bases from V and 0 from J, leaving 9 bases between them. This CDR3 is 13 amino acids long.

This rearrangement joins TRBV7-2 to TRBJ2-3; D uncertain. Germline V gene lookup returns CDR1 SGHTA and CDR2 FQGNSA. The CDR3 contains 14 residues. Deletions cut 5 bases from V and 7 bases from J, with 16 bases between. CDR3 loop: CASSQALSFNTQYF. As DNA, the CDR3 is TGTGCCAGCAGCCAAGCATTATCCTTTAATACGCAGTATTTT. The full variable domain, rest sourced from reference TRBV7-2 and TRBJ2-3, is GAGVSQSPSNKVTEKGKDVELRCDPISGHTALYWYRQSLGQGLEFLIYFQGNSAPDKSGLPSDRFSAERTGGSVSTLTIQRTQQEDSAVYLCASSQALSFNTQYFGPGTRLTVL.

The chain carries TRBV25-1 and TRBJ2-1, with TRBD2 identical over 9 bases. The CDR3 covers 15 residues. V trimming: 3 bases; J trimming: 3 bases; junction bases outside the gene matches: 3. CDR1 is MGHDK and CDR2 is SYGVNS in the germline V gene. The CDR3 DNA is TGTGCCAGCAGTGATATGACTAGCGGCTACAATGAGCAGTTCTTC. This codes for CASSDMTSGYNEQFF.

V gene TRBV25-1 combines with J gene TRBJ2-5, with 10 bases matching TRBD1. The J call may be wrong; the DNA end is better matched by TRBJ2-7. The length of the CDR3 is 13 residues. CDR1 and CDR2 (germline): MGHDK, SYGVNS. This CDR3 is CASRGTGEDEQYF. For the CDR3, the DNA is TGTGCCAGCAGAGGGACAGGGGAGGACGAGCAGTACTTC.

V is TRBV5-1 and J is TRBJ2-5, with TRBD2 identical over 7 bases. The CDR3 is made up of 15 amino acids. V was clipped by 3 bases and J by 5 bases; unmatched bases: 10. Germline lookup yields CDR1 SGHRS and CDR2 YFSETQ. The CDR3 DNA reads TGCGCCAGCAGCTATAGTATCGGGGACTATGAGACCCAGTACTTC. Protein sequence: CASSYSIGDYETQYF.

The chain couples TRBV6-5 to TRBJ1-1; 8 bases are shared with TRBD1. Looked up from germline, CDR1 is MNHEY and CDR2 is SVGAGI. The CDR3 runs to 12 residues. V lost 8 bases to trimming and J lost 10 bases; unmatched junction nucleotides: 9. CDR3 in DNA: TGTGCCAGCGCCACAGGGGGGCGCAGAGCTTTCTTT. Residues: CASATGGRRAFF.

The chain is built from TRBV13 and TRBJ2-2; D is ambiguous. The V and J ends lost 1 base and 5 bases respectively, with 11 bases between them. The CDR3 contains 15 residues. The germline V gene encodes CDR1 PRHDT and CDR2 FYEKMQ (reference sequence). The CDR3 loop is CASSLENSKTGELFF. CDR3 in DNA: TGTGCCAGCAGCTTAGAAAACTCTAAAACCGGGGAGCTGTTTTTT.

V and J are TRBV6-6 and TRBJ2-2; maybe TRBD2 (5 bases). The CDR3 covers 14 residues. The ends were cut back, 7 bases at V and 5 bases at J, with 14 bases in the middle. Germline values: CDR1 MNHNY, CDR2 SVGAGI (reference sequence). CDR3 in amino acids: CASIENRGTGELFF. DNA of the CDR3: TGTGCCAGCATTGAGAACAGAGGGACCGGGGAGCTGTTTTTT.

CDR3: CASSLASTDTQYF. CDR3 bases: TGTGCCAGCAGCTTAGCGAGCACAGATACGCAGTATTTT. The chain has TRBV11-1 and TRBJ2-3, with unresolved D. The V end lost 0 bases, the J end lost 0 bases, and 1 base lay between the germline ends. Looked up from germline, CDR1 is SGHAT and CDR2 is FQDESV (reference sequence). The CDR3 is 13 residues long.

The chain is built from TRBV11-3 and TRBJ1-1, with D unclear. The CDR3 loop spans 13 amino acids. CDR1 and CDR2 (germline): SGHNT, YENEEA. Between the trimmed V and J ends, which lost 0 bases and 3 bases, there was a span of 5 bases. This CDR3 is CASSLDPDTEAFF. CDR3 in DNA: TGTGCCAGCAGCTTAGATCCGGACACTGAAGCTTTCTTT.

The J gene is TRBJ1-1, the V gene TRBV7-3; possibly TRBD1 for D (5 bases). Trimming stripped 2 bases from V and 4 bases from J, with 14 bases between. The CDR3 has 15 residues. Germline V gene lookup returns CDR1 SGHTA and CDR2 FQGTGA. The CDR3 reads CASSLAGERGTEAFF. As DNA, the CDR3 is TGTGCCAGCAGCTTAGCTGGTGAAAGGGGCACTGAAGCTTTCTTT.

The chain employs TRBV5-1 and TRBJ2-2; TRBD2 might be the D (6 bases). This CDR3 contains 15 residues. Per germline, CDR1 SGHRS and CDR2 YFSETQ. V was trimmed by 4 bases and J by 0 bases, leaving 10 bases between them. The CDR3 protein is CASSRERANTGELFF. In nucleotides, the CDR3 is TGCGCCAGCAGCCGGGAGCGGGCGAACACCGGGGAGCTGTTTTTT.

This chain uses TRBV11-2 with TRBJ1-1; D perhaps matches TRBD1 (5 bases). The germline V gene has CDR1 SGHAT and CDR2 FQNNGV. The CDR3 loop spans 13 amino acids. Trimming took off 2 bases at V and 7 bases at J, with 11 bases between the two ends. The CDR3 region has the DNA TGTGCCAGCAGCTTAACTTCGGGGCTTGAAGCTTTCTTT. Translation: CASSLTSGLEAFF.

Here the CDR3 DNA reads TGTGCCAGCAGTGACGGGGGGGGAGAGACCCAGTACTTC. It encodes CASSDGGGETQYF. The chain couples TRBV6-4 to TRBJ2-5; 7 bases are shared with TRBD2. Trimming removed 2 bases from V and 4 bases from J; junction bases left unmatched: 1. From germline, CDR1 is MRHNA and CDR2 SNTAGT. The CDR3 consists of 13 residues.

The chain's CDR3 is CASSISETQYF. In DNA form, the CDR3 reads TGTGCCAGTAGTATATCAGAGACCCAGTACTTC. The rearrangement links TRBV19 to TRBJ2-5; no reliable D call. The CDR3 contains 11 residues. The V gene lost 2 bases and the J gene lost 4 bases, with 2 bases spanning the gap. Germline values: CDR1 LNHDA, CDR2 SQIVND (reference sequence).

The chain joins TRBV18 to TRBJ2-3; TRBD2 aligns across 13 bases. Germline values: CDR1 KGHSH, CDR2 LQKENI. V was pared by 6 bases and J by 0 bases, with 6 bases of the junction left unmatched. This CDR3 has 17 residues. CDR3: CASSLGLAGASTDTQYF. The CDR3 DNA reads as TGTGCCAGCTCGCTCGGACTAGCGGGAGCTAGCACAGATACGCAGTATTTT.

The rearrangement joins TRBV5-1 to TRBJ2-5; 7 bases fit TRBD2. With 0 bases clipped from V and 3 bases from J, the junction kept 2 bases outside the gene matches. CDR3 length: 14 amino acids. Looked up from germline, CDR1 is SGHRS and CDR2 is YFSETQ. CDR3 DNA sequence: TGCGCCAGCAGCTTGGGGCGGGAGAAAGAGACCCAGTACTTC. Translation: CASSLGREKETQYF.

This sequence joins TRBV18 and TRBJ2-1, with 10 bases fitting TRBD2. V dropped 3 bases and J dropped 6; count of bases not matched to a gene: 8. The CDR3 sequence is 16 residues long. Germline V gives CDR1 KGHSH, CDR2 LQKENI. The CDR3 region has the DNA TGTGCCAGCTCACCTCGGAACGGACTAGCGGCCAATGAGCAGTTCTTC. This encodes CASSPRNGLAANEQFF.

The chain carries TRBV4-1 and TRBJ1-4; 7 nucleotides align to TRBD1. This CDR3 spans 17 amino acids. The germline V gene has CDR1 MGHRA and CDR2 YSYEKL. J gave up 5 bases and V 0 bases, and 9 bases lay outside the gene matches. The CDR3, as DNA: TGCGCCAGCAGCCAAGATCCGCTACAGGGGTCAAATGAAAAACTGTTTTTT. It specifies CASSQDPLQGSNEKLFF.

This clone came up a few times. The V call is TRBV6-5, the J call TRBJ1-2; D is perhaps TRBD1 (5 bases). This CDR3 has 15 residues. V was shortened by 2 bases and J by 4 bases, with 14 bases between the two germline ends. CDR1 is MNHEY and CDR2 is SVGAGI in the germline V gene. The CDR3 bases are TGTGCCAGCAGTTACGCCCGGGGGGGTAGCTATGGCTACACCTTC. The encoded protein is CASSYARGGSYGYTF.